The T cell receptor (beta chain) described here comes from a study of Graves' ophthalmopathy and Graves' hyperthyroidism. Study findings and constraints: Sensitivity of 55% to 71% and specificity of less than 85% were achieved by the model that predicted ophthalmopathy progression. Sensitivity reached 85% to 90% and specificity about 76% for a 13-signature model separating ophthalmopathy from stable hyperthyroidism. Blood samples also showed most expanded thyroid clonotypes exceeding 0.001 frequency.

Between the trimmed V and J ends, which lost 4 bases and 4 bases, there was a span of 13 bases. CDR3 length: 14 amino acids. Germline CDR1 LNHDA, CDR2 SQIVND (reference sequence). Patients were left out if they had other autoimmune diseases, uncontrolled infections, pregnancy or lactation. Scientists amplified the TCR beta CDR3 regions from RNA transcripts. Following a first-round RT-PCR that used HTBI primers, a second-round multiplex PCR was carried out. TCRdb used MiXCR to reprocess the multiplex PCR reads, holding one entry per CDR3 protein. The sample lists about 590,000 distinct CDR3 sequences, less than 45% occurring once. This clonotype was recorded a few times. Antigen unknown.

The rearrangement uses TRBV19 and TRBJ1-2; D is perhaps TRBD1 (6 bases). The clonotype comes from an adult man with Graves' hyperthyroidism. Specimen: peripheral blood or thyroid tissue (not recorded which). CDR3 sequence: CASSKGQPTYGYTF. CDR3 in DNA: TGTGCCAGTAGTAAGGGACAACCTACCTATGGCTACACCTTC.